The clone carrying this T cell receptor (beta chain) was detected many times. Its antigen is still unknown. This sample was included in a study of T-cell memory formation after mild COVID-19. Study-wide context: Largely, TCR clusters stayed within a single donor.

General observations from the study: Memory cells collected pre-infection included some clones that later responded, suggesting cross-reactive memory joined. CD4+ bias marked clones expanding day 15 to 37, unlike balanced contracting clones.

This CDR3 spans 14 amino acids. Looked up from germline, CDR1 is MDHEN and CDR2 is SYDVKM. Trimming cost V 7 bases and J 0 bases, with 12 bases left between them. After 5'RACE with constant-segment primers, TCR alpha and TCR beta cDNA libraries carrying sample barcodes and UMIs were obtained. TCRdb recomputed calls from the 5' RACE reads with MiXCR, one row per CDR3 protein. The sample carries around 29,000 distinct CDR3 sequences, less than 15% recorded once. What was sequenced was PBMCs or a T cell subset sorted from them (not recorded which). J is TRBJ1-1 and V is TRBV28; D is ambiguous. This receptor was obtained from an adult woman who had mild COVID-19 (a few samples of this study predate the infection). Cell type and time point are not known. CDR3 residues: CASKPRLLNTEAFF. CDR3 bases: TGTGCCAGCAAACCCAGGCTGCTGAACACTGAAGCTTTCTTT.